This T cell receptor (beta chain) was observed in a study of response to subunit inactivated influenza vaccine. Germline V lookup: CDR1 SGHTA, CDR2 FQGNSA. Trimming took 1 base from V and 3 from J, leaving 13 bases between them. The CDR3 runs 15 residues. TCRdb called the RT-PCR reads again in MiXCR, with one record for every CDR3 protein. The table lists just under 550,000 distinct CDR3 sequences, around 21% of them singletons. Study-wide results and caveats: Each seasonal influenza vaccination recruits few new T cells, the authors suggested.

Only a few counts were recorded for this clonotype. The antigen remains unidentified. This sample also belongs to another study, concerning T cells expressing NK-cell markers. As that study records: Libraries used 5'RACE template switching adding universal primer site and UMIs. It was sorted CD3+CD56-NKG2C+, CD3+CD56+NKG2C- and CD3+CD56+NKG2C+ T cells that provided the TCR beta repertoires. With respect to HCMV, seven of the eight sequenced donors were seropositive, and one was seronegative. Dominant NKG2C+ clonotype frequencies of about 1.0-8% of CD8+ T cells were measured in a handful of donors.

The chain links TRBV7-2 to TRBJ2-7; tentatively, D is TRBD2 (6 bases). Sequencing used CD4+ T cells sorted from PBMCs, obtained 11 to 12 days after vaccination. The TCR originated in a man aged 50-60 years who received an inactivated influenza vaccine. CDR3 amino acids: CASSLVSSDFYEQYF. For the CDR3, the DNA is TGTGCCAGCAGCTTAGTGTCTAGCGATTTCTACGAGCAGTACTTC.